The rows below give T cell receptor beta chains drawn from one sample of a study of shared clonotypes between healthy human individuals. TCRdb's table, derived via immunoSEQ multiplex PCR, lists solely in-frame clones and lacks some. The sample lists approximately 2.4 million clones, about 94% occurring once. The specimen sequenced was naive CD4+ T cells sorted from blood. The receptors shown here come from a man between 18 and 29 years old in good health. CDR3s include the opening cysteine and the closing phenylalanine or tryptophan. The D gene is left open where the match is weak.

.	TRBV10-3	TRBJ1-1	CAISEMVNTEAFF
.	TRBV28	TRBJ1-2	CASIPEGHAYGYTF
.	TRBV6-5	TRBJ2-7	CASSRLRSDEQYF
TRBD2	TRBV5-4	TRBJ2-7	CASSPGLEIPYEQYF
TRBD1	TRBV27	TRBJ1-5	CASSPRPGTGTVSPQHF
.	TRBV7-9	TRBJ1-1	CASSLGSGTDNTEAFF
.	TRBV6-1	TRBJ1-6	CASRDSYNSPLHF
.	TRBV11-3	TRBJ2-3	CASSLDRVNTQYF
TRBD2	TRBV2	TRBJ2-5	CASSGLAGAQETQYF
.	TRBV19	TRBJ1-2	CASRSPGAVNGYTF
.	TRBV6-6	TRBJ1-2	CASSYSEGYYGYTF
.	TRBV5-1	TRBJ2-1	CASSPVGYEQFF
.	TRBV6-1	TRBJ1-2	CASSPPRDGLRGYTF
.	TRBV6-5	TRBJ2-1	CASSYRESYNEQFF
.	TRBV5-4	TRBJ2-6	CASSSPNAGANVLTF
.	TRBV2	TRBJ1-1	CASSDDLNTEAFF
TRBD2	TRBV2	TRBJ2-7	CASRPSGSEYEQYF
.	TRBV2	TRBJ1-6	CASSEDVAPSPLHF
.	TRBV6-1	TRBJ1-5	CASSEVRGNQPQHF
TRBD1	TRBV30	TRBJ2-2	CAEDRGRRTGELFF
TRBD1	TRBV2	TRBJ2-1	CASSPQGGQGGPNEQFF
.	TRBV29-1	TRBJ2-7	CSVLVGYSYEQYF
.	TRBV7-2	TRBJ2-3	CASSLDTGPGDTQYF
TRBD2	TRBV13	TRBJ2-1	CASSWGTSGKSSYNEQFF
.	TRBV6-1	TRBJ1-2	CASSEFSTANYGYTF
.	TRBV5-1	TRBJ2-5	CASSVGTAAETQYF
TRBD2	TRBV27	TRBJ2-4	CASRPSGERIQYF
TRBD1	TRBV5-1	TRBJ2-7	CASSLGDSPYEQYF
.	TRBV6-5	TRBJ1-6	CASSSSSGGNNSPLHF
.	TRBV7-2	TRBJ2-7	CASSLVGVAYEQYF
TRBD1	TRBV6-6	TRBJ1-5	CASSSTTGKGNQPQHF